This T cell receptor (beta chain) was captured in a study of Tregs in tolerant kidney transplant recipients. On the study more broadly: Recipients received nonmyeloablative bone marrow transplants from related graft donors, with transient mixed chimerism.

The CDR3 covers 17 residues. Germline V lookup: CDR1 LNHDA, CDR2 SQIVND (reference sequence). Trimming shortened V by 5 bases and J by 6 bases, and 26 bases separated the two germline ends. Worth noting for this clone: Sequencing ends 3 residues short of the CDR3 end; the germline J gene provides the rest.

Libraries were prepared by immunoSEQ multiplex PCR; TCRdb keeps only in-frame clonotypes and omits some of them. This sample contains 50,000 or so clones. This TCR was recovered from a human donor who received a combined kidney and bone marrow transplant. Sequencing was performed on CD4+ T cells from blood, taken before the transplant. The V call is TRBV19, the J call TRBJ2-7; TRBD2 might be the D (6 bases). The CDR3 spells CASSLGTHLLPTSEQYF. Partial CDR3 DNA: TGTGCCAGTAGTCTCGGGACTCACCTTCTCCCTACATCCGAG.